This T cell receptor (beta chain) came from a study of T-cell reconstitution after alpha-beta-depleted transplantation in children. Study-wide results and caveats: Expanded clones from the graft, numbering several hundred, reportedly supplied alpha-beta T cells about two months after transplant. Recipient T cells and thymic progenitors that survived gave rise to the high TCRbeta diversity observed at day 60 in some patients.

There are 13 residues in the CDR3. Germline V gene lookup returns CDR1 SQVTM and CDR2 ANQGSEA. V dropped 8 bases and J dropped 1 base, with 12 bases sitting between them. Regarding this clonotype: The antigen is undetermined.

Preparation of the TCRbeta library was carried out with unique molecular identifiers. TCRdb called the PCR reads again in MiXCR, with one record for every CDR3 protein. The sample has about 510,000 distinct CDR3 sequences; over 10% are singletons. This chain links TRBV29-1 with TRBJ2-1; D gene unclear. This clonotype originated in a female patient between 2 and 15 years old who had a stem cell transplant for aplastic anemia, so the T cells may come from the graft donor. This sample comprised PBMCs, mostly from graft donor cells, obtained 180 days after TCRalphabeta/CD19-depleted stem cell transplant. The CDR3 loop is CSTEDRSYNEQFF. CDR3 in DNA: TGCAGCACCGAGGACCGATCCTACAATGAGCAGTTCTTC.